The sequence of this T cell receptor (beta chain) was determined in a study of T cell changes during pregnancy in multiple sclerosis. The repertoire was sequenced with immunoSEQ multiplex PCR; TCRdb's copy has only in-frame clones and lacks some. The sample lists approximately 31,000 clones; 93% were seen once. Specimen: CD4+ T cells from peripheral blood mononuclear cells, collected in the second trimester of pregnancy. The clonotype comes from a female donor with multiple sclerosis, enrolled in a pregnancy study.

CDR3: CASSDPRNGYTF. CDR3 nucleotide sequence: TGTGCCAGCAGTGACCCCAGGAACGGCTACACCTTC. This sequence joins TRBV25-1 and TRBJ1-2; D unresolved. Germline CDR1 and CDR2: MGHDK and SYGVNS. This CDR3 is 12 amino acids long. V was clipped by 3 bases and J by 8 bases, with 10 bases between them.